Listed here are 21 T cell receptor beta chains from one sample, sequenced in a study of T-cell memory formation after mild COVID-19. TCRdb passed the 5' RACE reads through MiXCR, listing each CDR3 protein once. Among some 320,000 distinct CDR3 sequences, about 13% were seen once, and the ten largest hold 21%. Sample: PBMCs or a T cell subset sorted from them (not recorded which). The receptors were sampled from a man between 18 and 35 years old who had mild COVID-19 (a few samples of this study predate the infection). Cell type and time point are not known.

The rearrangement joins TRBV11-2 to TRBJ2-1; 9 nucleotides match TRBD2. The V segment lost 1 base and the J segment 5 bases; nucleotides outside the gene matches: 6. The CDR3 runs 16 residues. Looked up from germline, CDR1 is SGHAT and CDR2 is FQNNGV. As DNA, the CDR3 is TGTGCCAGCAGCTTAGTGTCTAGCGGGGCCCACAATGAGCAGTTCTTC. This translates into CASSLVSSGAHNEQFF.

The chain uses TRBV12-3 or TRBV12-4 and TRBJ2-7; D may be TRBD1 (5 bases). The CDR3 loop spans 13 amino acids. The CDR3 region has the DNA TGTGCCAGCAGTGCACAGGAATCCGGCGAGAAGTACGTC. Translating gives CASSAQESGEKYV.

The CDR3 bases are TGTGCCTGGAGTGGGACAGGGTTCGAGCAGTACTTC. Protein product: CAWSGTGFEQYF. The chain carries TRBV30 and TRBJ2-7; 8 positions match TRBD1. Germline CDR1 reads GTSNPN; CDR2 reads SVGIG (reference sequence). The CDR3 spans 12 residues. The trim removed 1 base at V and 6 bases at J, leaving 2 bases unmatched.

V gene TRBV20-1 combines with J gene TRBJ2-5, with 9 bases that match TRBD1. Per germline, CDR1 DFQATT and CDR2 SNEGSKA (reference sequence). This CDR3 region has 14 residues. Trimming at V came to 5 bases and at J to 3 bases, leaving 7 bases not matched to a gene. CDR3 in amino acids: CSAGDRVVKETQYF. As DNA, the CDR3 is TGCAGTGCTGGGGACAGGGTCGTGAAAGAGACCCAGTACTTC.

The chain is built from TRBV7-3 and TRBJ2-1; 7 bases match TRBD2. CDR1 SGHTA and CDR2 FQGTGA come from the germline V gene. The CDR3 is 13 amino acids. The V segment lost 5 bases and the J segment 8 bases; nucleotides outside the gene matches: 6. CDR3 coding DNA: TGTGCCAGCAGCCCGGGGGGTTCGGATGAGCAGTTCTTC. Amino acid sequence: CASSPGGSDEQFF.

This clonotype has only a few counts. The chain uses TRBV20-1 and TRBJ1-3; D not certain. Germline CDR1 is DFQATT and CDR2 is SNEGSKA (reference sequence). The V gene lost 0 bases and the J gene lost 1 base, with 10 bases spanning the gap. The CDR3 totals 15 residues. The CDR3 DNA reads as TGCAGTGCTAGAGATCCCATCAGGTCTGGAAACACCATATATTTT. Residues: CSARDPIRSGNTIYF.

As for this clonotype: The germline gene is not matched at one end of the junction; a read error may be the cause. The V gene is TRBV7-3, the J gene TRBJ2-1, with TRBD2 matching over 12 bases. This CDR3 region has 14 residues. Germline V gene lookup returns CDR1 SGHTA and CDR2 FQGTGA. CDR3 amino acids: CASSALAGGNGQFF. CDR3 sequence (DNA): TGTGCCAGCAGCGCACTAGCGGGGGGAAATGGGCAGTTCTTC. The whole variable domain, remainder taken from reference TRBV7-3 and TRBJ2-1, is GAGVSQTPSNKVTEKGKYVELRCDPISGHTALYWYRQSLGQGPEFLIYFQGTGAADDSGLPNDRFFAVRPEGSVSTLKIQRTERGDSAVYLCASSALAGGNGQFFGPGTRLTVL.

The genes are TRBV7-8 and TRBJ1-4; D gene ambiguous. The germline V gene encodes CDR1 SGHVS and CDR2 FQNEAQ. V lost 2 bases and J 3 bases, leaving 13 bases between the germline ends. The CDR3 totals 16 residues. The CDR3 sequence is CASSLLHPLSNEKLFF. DNA of the CDR3: TGTGCCAGCAGCTTACTTCATCCGTTATCTAATGAAAAACTGTTTTTT.

The chain carries TRBV4-1 and TRBJ1-1; tentatively, D is TRBD1 (5 bases). Germline V CDR1 and CDR2: MGHRA, YSYEKL. This CDR3 is 14 amino acids long. The V end lost 2 bases, the J end lost 0 bases, and 7 bases lay between the germline ends. CDR3 protein: CASSQPGVNTEAFF. The CDR3 DNA reads TGCGCCAGCAGCCAACCGGGGGTGAACACTGAAGCTTTCTTT.

The V call is TRBV5-1, the J call TRBJ1-6; D not resolved. Germline assignment: CDR1 SGHRS and CDR2 YFSETQ. V lost 4 bases and J lost 4, with 12 bases in between. This CDR3 is built from 15 residues. The CDR3 is CASSQGRPYNSPLHF. The CDR3 bases are TGCGCCAGCAGCCAAGGGAGACCGTATAATTCACCCCTCCACTTT.

The chain recombines TRBV19 with TRBJ2-1; D could derive from TRBD1 or TRBD2 (5 bases each). The CDR3 is made up of 10 amino acids. Per germline, CDR1 LNHDA and CDR2 SQIVND (reference sequence). V lost 6 bases and J lost 10, with 7 bases in between. The CDR3 is CASRRGEQFF. CDR3 bases: TGTGCCAGTAGGAGGGGCGAGCAGTTCTTC.

This clonotype was counted a few times. The chain is built from TRBV6-4 and TRBJ2-7; D remains unclear. This CDR3 region has 16 residues. Trimming took 0 bases from V and 0 from J, leaving 12 bases between them. Germline lookup yields CDR1 MRHNA and CDR2 SNTAGT. Here the CDR3 DNA reads TGTGCCAGCAGTGACTCGAGAGGTATTATCTCCTACGAGCAGTACTTC. Translation: CASSDSRGIISYEQYF.

The CDR3 reads CSARDRRTYEQYV. DNA for the CDR3: TGCAGTGCTAGGGACAGACGAACCTACGAGCAGTACGTC. The V gene is TRBV20-1, the J gene TRBJ2-7; a possible D gene is TRBD1 (6 bases). Trimming left V 3 bases short and J 2 bases short, with 11 bases between. Germline V gene lookup returns CDR1 DFQATT and CDR2 SNEGSKA (reference sequence). The CDR3 runs to 13 residues.

This clonotype was observed a handful of times. The J gene is TRBJ2-2, the V gene TRBV27; TRBD1 or TRBD2 may be the D gene (5 bases each). This CDR3 is 14 amino acids long. V lost 11 bases and J lost 5, with 18 bases in between. Germline V gives CDR1 MNHEY, CDR2 SMNVEV (reference sequence). In nucleotides, the CDR3 is TGTGCCCCGCTGGGTGGGACGGTAACCGGGGAGCTGTTTTTT. Protein product: CAPLGGTVTGELFF.

The chain links TRBV7-9 to TRBJ1-1, with a tentative D call TRBD1 (6 bases). Trimming removed 8 bases at V and 4 bases at J, with 11 bases between. There are 12 residues in the CDR3. Germline V gene data show CDR1 as SEHNR and CDR2 as FQNEAQ (reference sequence). In DNA form, the CDR3 reads TGTGCCAGCCGCCAGGGGTTCACTGAAGCTTTCTTT. Translated: CASRQGFTEAFF.

The rearrangement uses TRBV19 and TRBJ1-5; a weak D match, TRBD1 (5 bases). Germline CDR1 reads LNHDA; CDR2 reads SQIVND (reference sequence). The CDR3 runs to 15 residues. V was shortened by 9 bases and J by 2 bases, with 17 bases between the two germline ends. Here the CDR3 reads CASQGTATGNQPQHF. CDR3 nucleotide sequence: TGTGCCAGCCAGGGCACCGCGACGGGCAATCAGCCCCAGCATTTT.

In its sample, this clonotype was seen many times. V usage is TRBV11-2 and J usage is TRBJ2-2; 8 nucleotides align to TRBD2. CDR1 and CDR2 from the germline V gene are SGHAT and FQNNGV. This CDR3 has 15 amino acids. The J segment lost 3 bases and the V segment lost 2 bases, leaving 2 bases of the junction unmatched. The CDR3 reads CASSLTGGYTGELFF. The CDR3 nucleotides are TGTGCCAGCAGCTTAACGGGGGGGTACACCGGGGAGCTGTTTTTT.

This rearrangement joins TRBV18 to TRBJ2-5; TRBD1 aligns across 9 bases. V lost 3 bases to trimming and J lost 4 bases; unmatched junction nucleotides: 6. The CDR3 runs to 15 residues. Germline V gene lookup returns CDR1 KGHSH and CDR2 LQKENI. CDR3 nucleotide sequence: TGTGCCAGCTCACCCTGGACAGGGGCACTAGAGACCCAGTACTTC. Protein product: CASSPWTGALETQYF.

This clonotype was found a few times. The rearrangement links TRBV6-5 to TRBJ1-1; D is unclear. V lost 2 bases, J lost 9 bases, and 7 bases lay in between. Germline values: CDR1 MNHEY, CDR2 SVGAGI. The length of the CDR3 is 11 residues. The chain's CDR3 is CASSYQSKAFF. The CDR3, as DNA: TGTGCCAGCAGTTACCAGAGTAAAGCTTTCTTT.

This clonotype was seen only a few times. J is TRBJ2-5 and V is TRBV6-6; D remains unclear. Germline lookup yields CDR1 MNHNY and CDR2 SVGAGI (reference sequence). Trimming left V 0 bases short and J 5 bases short, with 7 bases between. This CDR3 region has 13 residues. The CDR3: CASSYSIGETQYF. CDR3 coding DNA: TGTGCCAGCAGTTACTCCATCGGGGAGACCCAGTACTTC.

A few counts support this clonotype. CDR3: CASSYDIQYF. In DNA form, the CDR3 reads TGTGCCAGCAGCTACGACATTCAGTACTTC. The chain joins TRBV12-3 or TRBV12-4 to TRBJ2-4; no firm D call. V lost 6 bases and J 8 bases, leaving 5 bases between the germline ends. The CDR3 spans 10 residues.